The clone carrying this T cell receptor beta chain was detected only a few times. Naive CD8 cells lacked CD45RO and underwent positive selection for CCR7, leaving out terminally differentiated effector memory CD45RA+ cells. This sample is drawn from a study of shared clonotypes between healthy human individuals. Some clones are missing from TCRdb's copy, which holds only in-frame ones; the method was immunoSEQ multiplex PCR. In the table there are approximately 600,000 clones, approximately 95% of which are singletons. This TCR was sampled from a woman aged 25 to 39 in good health. The sequenced sample consisted of naive CD8+ T cells sorted from blood.

Here the CDR3 reads CASSEGPGRSGAFF. As DNA, the CDR3 is TGTGCCAGCAGTGAAGGGCCGGGACGCTCAGGGGCTTTCTTT. The V and J genes are TRBV2 and TRBJ1-1; the D gene is possibly TRBD1 (5 bases). Trimming shortened V by 1 base and J by 11 bases, and 17 bases separated the two germline ends. Germline V gene lookup returns CDR1 SNHLY and CDR2 FYNNEI. This CDR3 comprises 14 residues.